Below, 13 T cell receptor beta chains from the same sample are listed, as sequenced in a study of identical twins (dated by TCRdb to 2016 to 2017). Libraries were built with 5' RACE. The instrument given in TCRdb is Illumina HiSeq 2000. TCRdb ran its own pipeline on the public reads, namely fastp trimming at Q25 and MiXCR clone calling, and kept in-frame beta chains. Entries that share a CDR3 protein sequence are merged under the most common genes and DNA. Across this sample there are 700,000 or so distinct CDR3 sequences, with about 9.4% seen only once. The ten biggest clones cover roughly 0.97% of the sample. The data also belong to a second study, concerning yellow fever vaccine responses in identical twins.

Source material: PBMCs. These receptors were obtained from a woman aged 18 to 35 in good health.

The CDR3 nucleotides read TGCAGCGTTGAAGATTCGGGCAGGGACACCTACGAGCAGTACTTC. This gives the protein CSVEDSGRDTYEQYF. V gene TRBV29-1 combines with J gene TRBJ2-7; D is possibly TRBD1 (6 bases). The germline V gene encodes CDR1 SQVTM and CDR2 ANQGSEA. V gave up 0 bases and J gave up 2 bases, with 14 bases separating them. The CDR3 has 15 amino acids.

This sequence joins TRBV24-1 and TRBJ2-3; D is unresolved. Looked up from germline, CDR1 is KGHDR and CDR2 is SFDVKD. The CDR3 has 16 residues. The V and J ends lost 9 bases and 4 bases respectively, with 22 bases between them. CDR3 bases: TGTGCCACCTTCCTCCCCACGAGGCTTCGCGCAGATACGCAGTATTTT. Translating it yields CATFLPTRLRADTQYF.

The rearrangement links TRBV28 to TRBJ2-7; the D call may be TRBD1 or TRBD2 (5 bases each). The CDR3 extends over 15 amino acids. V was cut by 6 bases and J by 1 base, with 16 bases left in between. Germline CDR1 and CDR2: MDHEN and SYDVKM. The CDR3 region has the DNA TGTGCCAGCAGAGAAACCGGGACGTCATCCTACGAGCAGTACTTC. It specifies CASRETGTSSYEQYF.

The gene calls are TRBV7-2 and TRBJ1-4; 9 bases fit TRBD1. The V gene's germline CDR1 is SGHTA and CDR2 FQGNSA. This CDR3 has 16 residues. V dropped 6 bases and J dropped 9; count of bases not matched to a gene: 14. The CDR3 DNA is TGTGCCAGCAGGTTCCCGATGACAGGGGGTAGTCAAAAACTGTTTTTT. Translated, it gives CASRFPMTGGSQKLFF.

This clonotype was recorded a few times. The CDR3 DNA sequence: TGCGCCAGCAGCCAAGATATTGGGACAGGGGCCTACAATGAGCAGTTCTTC. Translated: CASSQDIGTGAYNEQFF. The rearrangement links TRBV4-3 to TRBJ2-1; TRBD1 aligns across 10 bases. Germline V lookup: CDR1 LGHNA, CDR2 YSLEER. The trim removed 0 bases at V and 2 bases at J, leaving 4 bases unmatched. The CDR3 spans 17 residues.

As DNA, the CDR3 is TGTGCCTGCCAAACGGGACTAGCGGCCAAGCAGTACTTC. Its translation is CACQTGLAAKQYF. The chain is built from TRBV30 and TRBJ2-7, with TRBD2 matching 11 bases. The V and J ends lost 6 bases and 8 bases, in that order; junction bases with no gene match: 9. CDR3 length: 13 amino acids. From germline, CDR1 is GTSNPN and CDR2 SVGIG (reference sequence).

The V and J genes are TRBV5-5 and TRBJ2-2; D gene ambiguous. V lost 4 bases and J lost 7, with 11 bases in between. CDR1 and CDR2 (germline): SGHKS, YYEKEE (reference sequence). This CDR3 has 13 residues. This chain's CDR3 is CASSPEPDGELFF. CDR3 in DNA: TGTGCCAGCAGCCCCGAGCCGGACGGGGAGCTGTTTTTT. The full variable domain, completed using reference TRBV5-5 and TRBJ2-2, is DAGVTQSPTHLIKTRGQQVTLRCSPISGHKSVSWYQQVLGQGPQFIFQYYEKEERGRGNFPDRFSARQFPNYSSELNVNALLLGDSALYLCASSPEPDGELFFGEGSRLTVL.

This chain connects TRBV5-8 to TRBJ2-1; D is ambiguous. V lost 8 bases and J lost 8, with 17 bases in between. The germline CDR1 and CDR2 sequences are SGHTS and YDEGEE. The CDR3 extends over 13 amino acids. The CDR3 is CARSPGLWDEQFF. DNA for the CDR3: TGTGCCAGGAGCCCTGGGCTCTGGGATGAGCAGTTCTTC.

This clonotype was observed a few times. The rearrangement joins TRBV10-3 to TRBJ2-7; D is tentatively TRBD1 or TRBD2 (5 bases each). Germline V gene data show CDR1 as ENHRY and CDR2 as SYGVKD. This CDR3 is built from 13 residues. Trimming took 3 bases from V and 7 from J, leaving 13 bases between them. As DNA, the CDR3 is TGTGCCATCAGTGATAGAGAGGGACGAGAGCAGTACTTC. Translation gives CAISDREGREQYF.

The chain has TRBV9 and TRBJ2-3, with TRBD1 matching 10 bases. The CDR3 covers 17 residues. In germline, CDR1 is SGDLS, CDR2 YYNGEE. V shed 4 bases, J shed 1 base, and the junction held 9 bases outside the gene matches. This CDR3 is CASSPRQGAIGTDTQYF. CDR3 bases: TGTGCCAGCAGCCCGAGACAGGGGGCGATTGGCACAGATACGCAGTATTTT.

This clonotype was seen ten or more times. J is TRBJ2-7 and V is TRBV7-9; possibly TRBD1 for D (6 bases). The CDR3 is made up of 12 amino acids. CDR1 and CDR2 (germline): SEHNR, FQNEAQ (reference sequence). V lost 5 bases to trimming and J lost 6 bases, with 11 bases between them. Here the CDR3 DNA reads TGTGCCAGCAGCAAAGGGGACACCGAGCAGTACTTC. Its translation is CASSKGDTEQYF.

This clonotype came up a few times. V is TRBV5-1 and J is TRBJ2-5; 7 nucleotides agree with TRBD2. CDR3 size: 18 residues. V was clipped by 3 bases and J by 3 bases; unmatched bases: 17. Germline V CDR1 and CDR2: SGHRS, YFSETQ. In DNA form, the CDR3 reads TGCGCCAGCAGCTCTCGTGGTGACATTAGCGGGTGGGAAGAGACCCAGTACTTC. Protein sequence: CASSSRGDISGWEETQYF.

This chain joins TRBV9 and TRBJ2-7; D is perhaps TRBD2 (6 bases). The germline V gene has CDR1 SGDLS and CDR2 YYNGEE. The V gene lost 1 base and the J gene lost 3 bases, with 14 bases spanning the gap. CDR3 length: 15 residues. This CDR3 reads CASSVSSGLNYEQYF. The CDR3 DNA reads TGTGCCAGCAGCGTATCGAGCGGGTTAAACTACGAGCAGTACTTC.